The 11 T cell receptor beta chains in this list originate from one sample, sequenced in a study of blood T cell repertoires in COVID-19 (dated by TCRdb to about 2020). The protocol used for the library was the immunoSEQ multiplex PCR assay. This immuneACCESS table, as held by TCRdb, lists in-frame sequences with V and J called but not all clones. Of the missing ones, under half trace to an unresolved V gene in checked studies; the others have no known cause. Here the sample has approximately 220,000 clones; around 86% occur a single time. The top ten hold roughly 4.1% of the sample. Sequenced material: peripheral blood. The receptors here all came from a man aged 50-59 years with acute or convalescent COVID-19.

The rearrangement uses TRBV25-1 and TRBJ1-1, with 8 bases that match TRBD1. This CDR3 region has 14 residues. The germline V gene has CDR1 MGHDK and CDR2 SYGVNS. After removal of 4 bases from V and 1 base from J, the junction contained 2 bases not matched to a gene. DNA for the CDR3: TGTGCCAGCAGTGGGGGGACAGGGAACACTGAAGCTTTCTTT. Protein product: CASSGGTGNTEAFF.

This chain joins TRBV19 and TRBJ2-1; the D gene is possibly TRBD2 (5 bases). V was shortened by 8 bases and J by 1 base, with 12 bases between the two germline ends. CDR1 and CDR2 (germline): LNHDA, SQIVND (reference sequence). This CDR3 has 14 residues. The CDR3 spells CASRGAVSYNEQFF. CDR3 sequence (DNA): TGTGCCAGTCGGGGAGCTGTTTCCTACAATGAGCAGTTCTTC.

The chain joins TRBV2 to TRBJ1-5, with TRBD1 identical over 9 bases. Per the germline V gene, CDR1 is SNHLY and CDR2 is FYNNEI. CDR3 length equals 16 residues. Germline trimming cut 2 bases from V and 5 bases from J; bases unmatched to any gene: 7. CDR3 sequence reads: CASSEWERQGDQPQHF. CDR3 DNA: TGTGCCAGCAGTGAATGGGAGAGACAGGGGGATCAGCCCCAGCATTTT.

The rearrangement uses TRBV19 and TRBJ2-1; weak D call: TRBD1 (6 bases). The CDR3 consists of 17 residues. Trimming pared 3 bases from V and 1 base from J, leaving 16 bases between. Germline loops: CDR1 LNHDA, CDR2 SQIVND (reference sequence). CDR3 protein: CASSIGVGQQSYNEQFF. The CDR3 bases are TGTGCCAGTAGTATCGGAGTAGGACAGCAATCCTACAATGAGCAGTTCTTC.

DNA of the CDR3: TGTGCCAGCACCAGGGGGGCCACTAACTATGGCTACACCTTC. The encoded protein is CASTRGATNYGYTF. The chain employs TRBV6-5 and TRBJ1-2, with 7 bases identical to TRBD1. The CDR3 spans 14 residues. With 7 bases clipped from V and 0 bases from J, the junction kept 5 bases outside the gene matches. Looked up from germline, CDR1 is MNHEY and CDR2 is SVGAGI.

The V call is TRBV5-1, the J call TRBJ1-2; maybe TRBD1 (6 bases). V was cut by 5 bases and J by 2 bases, with 16 bases left in between. Germline CDR1 SGHRS, CDR2 YFSETQ. There are 15 residues in the CDR3. The CDR3 sequence: CASSLTGIGNYGYTF. The CDR3, as DNA: TGCGCCAGCAGTCTAACAGGGATAGGGAACTATGGCTACACCTTC. Complete variable domain (other parts from reference TRBV5-1 and TRBJ1-2): KAGVTQTPRYLIKTRGQQVTLSCSPISGHRSVSWYQQTPGQGLQFLFEYFSETQRNKGNFPGRFSGRQFSNSRSEMNVSTLELGDSALYLCASSLTGIGNYGYTFGSGTRLTVV.

The chain combines TRBV10-3 with TRBJ1-1, with no clear D. Germline V lookup: CDR1 ENHRY, CDR2 SYGVKD. This CDR3 contains 14 residues. V was trimmed by 2 bases and J by 1 base, leaving 8 bases between them. The CDR3 protein is CAISETVQNTEAFF. In DNA, the CDR3 is TGTGCCATCAGTGAGACTGTCCAGAACACTGAAGCTTTCTTT.

This clone was recorded only once. V usage is TRBV27 and J usage is TRBJ1-5; TRBD1 matches 7 bases. The CDR3 is made up of 13 amino acids. Germline V lookup: CDR1 MNHEY, CDR2 SMNVEV (reference sequence). The V gene end was trimmed by 5 bases and the J gene end by 9 bases; junction bases not matched to a gene: 7. The CDR3 spells CASSLQGVSPQHF. The CDR3 DNA is TGTGCCAGCAGTCTCCAGGGGGTGTCGCCCCAGCATTTT.

The chain joins TRBV6-5 to TRBJ2-7; a weak D match, TRBD2 (7 bases). Germline loops: CDR1 MNHEY, CDR2 SVGAGI. Deletions cut 11 bases from V and 6 bases from J, with 23 bases between. The CDR3 is 14 residues long. This CDR3 is CAAGPSAGASEQYF. The CDR3 DNA follows: TGTGCCGCAGGCCCTTCGGCGGGGGCTAGCGAGCAGTACTTC.

The chain is built from TRBV27 and TRBJ2-2; TRBD1 might be the D (6 bases). The CDR3 extends over 15 amino acids. Germline-derived CDR1 and CDR2 are MNHEY and SMNVEV (reference sequence). Trimming stripped 4 bases from V and 4 bases from J, with 13 bases between. CDR3 in amino acids: CASSSLGAGTGELFF. CDR3 nucleotides: TGTGCCAGCAGTTCCTTGGGGGCAGGCACCGGGGAGCTGTTTTTT.

V and J are TRBV11-1 and TRBJ2-4; 9 bases map to TRBD1. This CDR3 region has 16 residues. The V gene end was trimmed by 7 bases and the J gene end by 7 bases; junction bases not matched to a gene: 14. The germline CDR1 and CDR2 sequences are SGHAT and FQDESV (reference sequence). DNA of the CDR3: TGTGCCAGCACCCACGGACAGGGGCGGTTTAGTAACATTCAGTACTTC. It encodes CASTHGQGRFSNIQYF.